Below, one TCR beta chain is given with its context. The TCR beta library used iRepertoire HTBI primers with Arm-PCR amplification of CDR3. TCRdb reprocessed the multiplex PCR reads with MiXCR, giving one entry per CDR3 protein. The sample shows 350,000 to 450,000 distinct CDR3 sequences, 15% of them seen only once. The source of the sample is a study of regulatory T cells in long-lasting Graves disease. The time point was: newly diagnosed GD, antithyroid drugs for less than 3 months. PBMCs provided the RNA from which the TCR library was made. The data also belong to a second study, concerning T cells in Graves' hyperthyroidism and ophthalmopathy.

Sequences were derived from peripheral blood mononuclear cells (PBMCs), sampled at new diagnosis, from a patient treated with antithyroid drugs. This TCR was sampled from a woman in her twenties or thirties with Graves disease.

The CDR3 DNA reads as TGTGCCAGCAGCTTAGACAGGGGAGTCACAGATACGCAGTATTTT. Amino acid sequence: CASSLDRGVTDTQYF. V usage is TRBV11-3 and J usage is TRBJ2-3; the D gene is possibly TRBD1 (6 bases). Germline V lookup: CDR1 SGHNT, CDR2 YENEEA. V lost 0 bases and J 2 bases, leaving 9 bases between the germline ends. The CDR3 is 15 amino acids.